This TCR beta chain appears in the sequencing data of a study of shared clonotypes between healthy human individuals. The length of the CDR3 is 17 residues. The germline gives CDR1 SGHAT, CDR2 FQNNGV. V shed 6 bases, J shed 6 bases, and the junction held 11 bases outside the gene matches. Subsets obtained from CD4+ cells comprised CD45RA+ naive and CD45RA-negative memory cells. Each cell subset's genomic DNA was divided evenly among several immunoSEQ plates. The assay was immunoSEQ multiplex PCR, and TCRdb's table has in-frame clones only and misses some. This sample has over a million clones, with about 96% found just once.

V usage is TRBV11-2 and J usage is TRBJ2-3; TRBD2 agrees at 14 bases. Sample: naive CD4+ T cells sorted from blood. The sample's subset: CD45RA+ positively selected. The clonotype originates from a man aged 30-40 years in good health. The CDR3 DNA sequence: TGTGCCAGCAGGGAACCGGGACTAGCGGGAGTTCGGGATACGCAGTATTTT. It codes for CASREPGLAGVRDTQYF.